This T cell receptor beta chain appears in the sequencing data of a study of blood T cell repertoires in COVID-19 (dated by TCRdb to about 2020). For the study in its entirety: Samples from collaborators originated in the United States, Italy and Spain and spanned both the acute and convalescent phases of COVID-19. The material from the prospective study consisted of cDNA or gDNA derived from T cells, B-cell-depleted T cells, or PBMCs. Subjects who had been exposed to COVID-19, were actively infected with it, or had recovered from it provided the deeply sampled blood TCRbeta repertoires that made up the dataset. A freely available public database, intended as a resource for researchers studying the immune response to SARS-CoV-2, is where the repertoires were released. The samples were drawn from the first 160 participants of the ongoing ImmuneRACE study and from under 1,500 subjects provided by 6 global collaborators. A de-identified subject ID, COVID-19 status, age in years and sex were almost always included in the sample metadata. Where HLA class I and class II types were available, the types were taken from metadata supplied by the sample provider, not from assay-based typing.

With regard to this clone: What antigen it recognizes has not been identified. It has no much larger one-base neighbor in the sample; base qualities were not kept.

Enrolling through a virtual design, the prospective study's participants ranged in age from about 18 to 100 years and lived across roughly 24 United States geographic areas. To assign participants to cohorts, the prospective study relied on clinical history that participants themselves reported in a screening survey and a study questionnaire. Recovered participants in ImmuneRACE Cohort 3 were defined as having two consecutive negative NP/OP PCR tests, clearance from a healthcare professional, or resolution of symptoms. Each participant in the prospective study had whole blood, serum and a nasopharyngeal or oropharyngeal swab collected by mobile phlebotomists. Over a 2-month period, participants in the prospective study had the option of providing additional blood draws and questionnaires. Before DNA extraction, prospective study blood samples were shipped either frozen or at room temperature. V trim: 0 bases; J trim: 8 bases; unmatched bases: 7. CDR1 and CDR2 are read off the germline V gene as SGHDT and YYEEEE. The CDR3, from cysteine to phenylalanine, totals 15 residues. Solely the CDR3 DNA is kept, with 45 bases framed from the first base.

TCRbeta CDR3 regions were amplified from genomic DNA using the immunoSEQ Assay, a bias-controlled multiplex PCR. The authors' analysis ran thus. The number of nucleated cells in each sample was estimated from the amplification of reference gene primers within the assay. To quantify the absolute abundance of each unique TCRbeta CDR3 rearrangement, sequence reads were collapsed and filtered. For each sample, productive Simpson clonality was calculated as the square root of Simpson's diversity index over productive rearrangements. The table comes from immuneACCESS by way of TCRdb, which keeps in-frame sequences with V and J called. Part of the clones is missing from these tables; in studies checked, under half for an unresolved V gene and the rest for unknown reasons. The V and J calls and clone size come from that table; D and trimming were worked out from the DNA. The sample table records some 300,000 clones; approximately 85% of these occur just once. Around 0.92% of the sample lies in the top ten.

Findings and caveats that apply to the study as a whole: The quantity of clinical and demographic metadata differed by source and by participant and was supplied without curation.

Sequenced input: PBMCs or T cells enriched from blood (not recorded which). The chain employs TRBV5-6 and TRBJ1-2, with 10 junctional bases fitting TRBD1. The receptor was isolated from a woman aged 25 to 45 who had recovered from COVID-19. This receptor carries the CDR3 CASSLGQGAFGGYTF. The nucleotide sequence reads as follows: TGTGCCAGCAGCTTGGGACAGGGGGCATTTGGAGGCTACACCTTC.